This T cell receptor beta chain came from a study of T cell responses to AZD1222 COVID-19 vaccine. Measured with immunoSEQ multiplex PCR; TCRdb has only the in-frame clones, and not every one. The sample has some 120,000 clones; around nine tenths are singletons. Overall study findings and caveats: Nearly half of the spike-specific TCRs reportedly recognize variant regions that carry no mutations.

For this clone: Its antigen is not identified.

The germline gives CDR1 SGHRS, CDR2 YFSETQ. This CDR3 is 15 amino acids long. The V end lost 0 bases, the J end lost 1 base, and 10 bases lay between the germline ends. The genes are TRBV5-1 and TRBJ1-1; no reliable D call. The TCR sequence derives from an adult in good health. Sample: peripheral blood, taken on day 0 of MenACWY control vaccination. The CDR3 protein is CASSLGVAQNTEAFF. Written as DNA, the CDR3 is TGCGCCAGCAGCTTGGGCGTAGCCCAGAACACTGAAGCTTTCTTT.